This T cell receptor beta chain is from a study of T-cell reconstitution after alpha-beta-depleted transplantation in children. During its preparation, the TCRbeta library received unique molecular identifiers. TCRdb recomputed calls from the PCR reads with MiXCR, one row per CDR3 protein. The data show some 200,000 distinct CDR3 sequences, with about 6.6% seen just once and about 6% held by the top ten. Regarding this clonotype: What it recognizes is unknown.

General study findings and limits: Diversity and T-cell counts at one year after transplant derived mostly from new T cells.

CDR3 size: 15 residues. V lost 3 bases to trimming and J lost 2 bases; unmatched junction nucleotides: 3. Germline assignment: CDR1 LNHDA and CDR2 SQIVND (reference sequence). The chain links TRBV19 to TRBJ2-2, with 7 bases that match TRBD1. The sequencing used PBMCs, collected before TCRalphabeta/CD19-depleted stem cell transplant. The receptor was derived from a boy aged 2 to 9 with acute lymphoblastic leukemia, due to receive a stem cell transplant. The CDR3 DNA sequence: TGTGCCAGTAGTATGGGACAGCTTAACACCGGGGAGCTGTTTTTT. Translation: CASSMGQLNTGELFF.